One TCR beta chain is described in this entry. This sample is drawn from a study of T cell responses to AZD1222 COVID-19 vaccine. Trimming stripped 4 bases from V and 6 bases from J, with 16 bases between. The germline gives CDR1 SGHRS, CDR2 YFSETQ. The CDR3 runs to 14 residues. Data came from immunoSEQ multiplex PCR; TCRdb stores just in-frame clones and leaves some out. In the table there are roughly 160,000 clones, under 95% of which are singletons. The chain joins TRBV5-1 to TRBJ1-2; D uncertain. The source of this sequence is an adult who received the AZD1222 COVID-19 vaccine. The sequencing used peripheral blood, collected 28 days after the second AZD1222 dose. CDR3 amino acids: CASSPQRLGDGYTF. Written as DNA, the CDR3 is TGCGCCAGCAGCCCCCAGAGGCTCGGGGATGGCTACACCTTC.